Listed here is a single TCR beta chain. One entry per CDR3 protein, called by TCRdb with MiXCR from the 5' RACE reads. The sample lists 92,000 or so distinct CDR3 sequences, over 12% occurring once. The CDR3 has 16 residues. Trimming shortened V by 4 bases and J by 7 bases, and 20 bases separated the two germline ends. Germline values: CDR1 MGHRA, CDR2 YSYEKL. This sample was included in a study of T-cell memory formation after mild COVID-19. Sequencing was done on a sample of PBMCs or a T cell subset sorted from them (not recorded which). This TCR was sampled from a man aged 18-30 years who had mild COVID-19 (a few samples of this study predate the infection). Cell type and time point are not known. This chain links TRBV4-1 with TRBJ1-5, with D unresolved. CDR3 sequence: CASSLVDEGGWQPQHF. For the CDR3, the DNA is TGCGCCAGCAGCCTAGTTGACGAGGGAGGGTGGCAGCCCCAGCATTTT.